Following are 20 T cell receptor beta chains from one sample sequenced in a study of T cells in localized non-small cell lung cancer. The table came from immunoSEQ multiplex PCR; TCRdb's copy has only in-frame clones and leaves some out. The table lists around 2,000 clones, about 25% of them singletons. Sequencing was performed on lung tumor tissue, taken before any cancer treatment. The origin of the receptors is a woman aged 40-69 years with stage I squamous cell lung carcinoma.

This clone was observed a handful of times. The chain employs TRBV11-3 and TRBJ2-1, with D maybe TRBD2 (7 bases). The CDR3 runs 15 residues. Germline V CDR1 and CDR2: SGHNT, YENEEA. Trimming took off 4 bases at V and 9 bases at J, with 19 bases between the two ends. The CDR3 coding sequence is TGTGCCAGCAGCTCCACACGGGGGGCGGGTGGTGAGCAGTTCTTC. This sequence encodes CASSSTRGAGGEQFF.

The V gene is TRBV30, the J gene TRBJ1-5; D is undetermined. Germline V gene sequence: CDR1 GTSNPN, CDR2 SVGIG (reference sequence). The V and J ends lost 4 bases and 7 bases respectively, with 14 bases between them. The CDR3 has 13 residues. This CDR3 is CAWNADLGQPQHF. In DNA, the CDR3 is TGTGCCTGGAATGCTGACCTGGGGCAGCCCCAGCATTTT.

V gene TRBV11-3 combines with J gene TRBJ1-2, with unresolved D. Per germline, CDR1 SGHNT and CDR2 YENEEA. The V end was cut by 2 bases, the J end by 7 bases, with 14 bases between. The CDR3 has 14 residues. This CDR3 reads CASSLSLARSGYTF. DNA for the CDR3: TGTGCCAGCAGCTTATCGTTGGCACGAAGTGGCTACACCTTC.

The V gene is TRBV30, the J gene TRBJ2-2, with unresolved D. The CDR3 covers 15 residues. CDR1 and CDR2 (germline): GTSNPN, SVGIG (reference sequence). The V end lost 2 bases, the J end lost 8 bases, and 18 bases lay between the germline ends. In DNA, the CDR3 is TGTGCCTGGAGTCCCCTGAGTCTGTCTAGGGGGGAGCTGTTTTTT. Translated, it gives CAWSPLSLSRGELFF.

The chain uses TRBV11-3 and TRBJ2-7; TRBD2 might be the D (5 bases). The CDR3 has 15 amino acids. Germline loops: CDR1 SGHNT, CDR2 YENEEA. Trimming cost V 5 bases and J 1 base, with 15 bases left between them. CDR3: CASSPFRGISYEQYF. The DNA of the CDR3 is TGTGCCAGCAGCCCGTTCCGGGGAATTTCCTACGAGCAGTACTTC.

This clone is classed as medium-sized. The gene calls are TRBV9 and TRBJ1-1; no reliable D call. Germline CDR1 is SGDLS and CDR2 is YYNGEE. With 4 bases removed from V and 7 bases from J, the gap between germline ends came to 17 bases. The CDR3 has 14 amino acids. The CDR3 region is CASSLGVGLSEAFF. CDR3 bases: TGTGCCAGCAGCCTTGGGGTAGGGCTGAGTGAAGCTTTCTTT.

The rearrangement uses TRBV18 and TRBJ2-7; a weak D match, TRBD2 (5 bases). The CDR3 sequence is 14 residues long. With 2 bases removed from V and 3 bases from J, the gap between germline ends came to 11 bases. Germline V gene lookup returns CDR1 KGHSH and CDR2 LQKENI. CDR3 protein: CASSPSGGGYEQYF. In DNA, the CDR3 is TGTGCCAGCTCACCAAGCGGAGGTGGCTACGAGCAGTACTTC.

The table lists this clone with a few counts. The chain is built from TRBV6-8 and TRBJ2-1; D unclear. Trimming took 6 bases from V and 3 from J, leaving 21 bases between them. The CDR3 spans 17 residues. The germline gives CDR1 MNHGY, CDR2 SAAAGT. DNA for the CDR3: TGTGCCAGCAGCCTCTTCAAACCCGATCGCAACTACAATGAGCAGTTCTTC. Translating gives CASSLFKPDRNYNEQFF.

This clone occurred a few times. This chain connects TRBV14 to TRBJ2-5, with 10 bases that match TRBD2. The CDR3 runs 15 residues. J gave up 3 bases and V 0 bases, and 1 base lay outside the gene matches. The germline gives CDR1 SGHDN, CDR2 FVKESK. The CDR3 reads CASSQDLAGEETQYF. The CDR3 coding sequence is TGTGCCAGCAGCCAAGACCTAGCGGGAGAAGAGACCCAGTACTTC.

The chain has TRBV9 and TRBJ2-7; TRBD1 matches at 7 bases. Germline CDR1 is SGDLS and CDR2 is YYNGEE. This CDR3 contains 13 residues. V shed 7 bases, J shed 2 bases, and the junction held 6 bases outside the gene matches. CDR3 sequence reads: CASVGGGPYEQYF. CDR3 nucleotides: TGTGCCAGCGTAGGGGGCGGGCCCTACGAGCAGTACTTC.

This rearrangement joins TRBV29-1 to TRBJ1-2; TRBD1 aligns across 8 bases. The V segment lost 4 bases and the J segment 8 bases; nucleotides outside the gene matches: 6. The CDR3 totals 12 residues. The germline gives CDR1 SQVTM, CDR2 ANQGSEA. The DNA of the CDR3 is TGCAGCGTTGTCCAGGGGGCGCGAGGCTACACCTTC. It translates to CSVVQGARGYTF.

This clone occurred a few times. This chain links TRBV9 with TRBJ2-1; D perhaps matches TRBD1 (7 bases). The CDR3 totals 17 residues. The V end lost 5 bases, the J end lost 4 bases, and 22 bases lay between the germline ends. CDR1 is SGDLS, CDR2 YYNGEE, per germline. CDR3 region: CASRPTQLAGQYNEQFF. Here the CDR3 DNA reads TGTGCCAGCAGACCTACCCAACTGGCGGGACAGTACAATGAGCAGTTCTTC.

Only a few counts were recorded for this clone. The chain couples TRBV2 to TRBJ2-3, with a weak D call TRBD1 (6 bases). There are 17 residues in the CDR3. Deletions cut 6 bases from V and 5 bases from J, with 24 bases between. Germline values: CDR1 SNHLY, CDR2 FYNNEI. The CDR3 region is CASSFGARGRTGDTQYF. CDR3 bases: TGTGCCAGCAGCTTTGGGGCCAGGGGTCGTACCGGAGATACGCAGTATTTT.

In this sample, this clone turned up a few times. The chain employs TRBV6-8 and TRBJ1-1; tentative D call: TRBD1 (6 bases). Germline CDR1 MNHGY, CDR2 SAAAGT. Trimming removed 2 bases from V and 4 bases from J, with 8 bases in between. This CDR3 spans 13 amino acids. CDR3 bases: TGTGCCAGCAGTTACCAGGGGACCACTGAAGCTTTCTTT. It specifies CASSYQGTTEAFF.

This clone has a handful of counts. The V and J genes are TRBV5-1 and TRBJ1-2, with 9 nucleotides matching TRBD1. Germline values: CDR1 SGHRS, CDR2 YFSETQ. V shed 5 bases, J shed 2 bases, and the junction held 4 bases outside the gene matches. This CDR3 region has 14 residues. The CDR3 DNA is TGCGCCAGCAGGGACGGACAGGGGAACTATGGCTACACCTTC. Protein: CASRDGQGNYGYTF.

This chain links TRBV18 with TRBJ2-1; TRBD2 is a possible D gene (6 bases). With 6 bases removed from V and 6 bases from J, the gap between germline ends came to 18 bases. The length of the CDR3 is 15 residues. Germline assignment: CDR1 KGHSH and CDR2 LQKENI. The CDR3 region is CASSVTSLGRNEQFF. The CDR3 DNA reads as TGTGCCAGCTCGGTAACTAGCTTGGGGCGCAATGAGCAGTTCTTC.

This clone came up a few times. This chain connects TRBV11-3 to TRBJ2-1; TRBD2 matches 13 bases. V was clipped by 5 bases and J by 12 bases; unmatched bases: 7. CDR1 is SGHNT and CDR2 is YENEEA in the germline V gene. The CDR3 is 14 amino acids. The chain's CDR3 is CASSLGTSGIGQFF. The CDR3 nucleotides are TGTGCCAGCAGCCTAGGGACTAGCGGGATCGGGCAGTTCTTC. The full variable domain, in which reference TRBV11-3 and TRBJ2-1 provide the parts outside the CDR3, is EAGVVQSPRYKIIEKKQPVAFWCNPISGHNTLYWYLQNLGQGPELLIRYENEEAVDDSQLPKDRFSAERLKGVDSTLKIQPAELGDSAVYLCASSLGTSGIGQFFGPGTRLTVL.

By its share, this clone is medium-sized. The V gene is TRBV6-8, the J gene TRBJ2-1; the match to TRBD1 covers 9 bases. This CDR3 contains 14 residues. V lost 6 bases and J lost 6; bases outside the gene matches: 6. Looked up from germline, CDR1 is MNHGY and CDR2 is SAAAGT. This chain's CDR3 is CASRAGQGFNEQFF. The CDR3 nucleotides read TGTGCCAGCAGGGCGGGACAGGGATTCAATGAGCAGTTCTTC.

This clone was detected a few times. The chain is built from TRBV11-3 and TRBJ2-6; no firm D call. Deletions cut 7 bases from V and 0 bases from J, with 19 bases between. CDR3 length: 18 residues. Germline CDR1 reads SGHNT; CDR2 reads YENEEA. CDR3 residues: CASIKATLLLSGANVLTF. The CDR3 nucleotides read TGTGCCAGCATTAAGGCGACTCTTCTACTCTCTGGGGCCAACGTCCTGACTTTC.

The V gene is TRBV14, the J gene TRBJ2-1; D is perhaps TRBD1 (5 bases). Trimming pared 5 bases from V and 10 bases from J, leaving 15 bases between. Germline V gene lookup returns CDR1 SGHDN and CDR2 FVKESK. This CDR3 is 13 amino acids long. The CDR3 DNA sequence: TGTGCCAGCAGCTCCTTTTTGCAGGGCGAGCAGTTCTTC. The encoded protein is CASSSFLQGEQFF.